This T cell receptor beta chain was sequenced in a study of shared clonotypes between healthy human individuals. Across the whole study: The study used three CD4 naive, three CD4 memory, two CD8 naive and one CD8 memory plate per donor.

Sequencing used immunoSEQ multiplex PCR; TCRdb keeps in-frame clones, though not all of them. This sample yields more than 2,000,000 clones, of which more than 80% are seen a single time; over 0.12% belongs to the top ten. Germline CDR1 and CDR2: WSHSY and SAAADI. This CDR3 is 14 amino acids long. Trimming took off 6 bases at V and 1 base at J, with 9 bases between the two ends. For this clone: The target antigen is unknown.

Study-wide points: Shared clonotypes across all four donors exceeded non-shared ones in generation probability.

This receptor was taken from a man younger than 35 in good health. The specimen sequenced was naive CD4+ T cells sorted from blood. Documented subset: CD45RA+ positively selected. The chain recombines TRBV10-2 with TRBJ2-2; D is undetermined. Here the CDR3 reads CASSLDGNTGELFF. CDR3 DNA sequence: TGCGCCAGCAGCCTGGACGGGAACACCGGGGAGCTGTTTTTT.